Sequencing of this T cell receptor beta chain was carried out in a study of vaccination and CD4 T cells after COVID-19. Study at large: From HCoV-229E, HCoV-OC43, HCoV-NL63 and SARS-CoV-2, overlapping spike peptides were used to stimulate the cells.

This CDR3 spans 14 amino acids. V gave up 8 bases and J gave up 7 bases, with 17 bases separating them. With respect to this clonotype: The antigen is not known.

The treatment here: approximately 9-day PBMC culture with coronavirus spike peptide pools or control peptides (ViraFEST assay). Scientists ran DNA taken from cultured CD4+ T cells through the Oncomine TCR Beta short-read assay for sequencing. Cultured CD4+ T cells were the source of extracted genomic DNA. Using its own MiXCR run on the PCR reads, TCRdb lists one record per CDR3 protein. Of under 5,000 distinct CDR3 sequences detected, about 37% appear once; the ten largest clones hold approximately 23%. The specimen sequenced was CD4+ T cells from blood, cultured in vitro. V and J are TRBV12-3 or TRBV12-4 and TRBJ2-2; tentatively, D is TRBD1 (6 bases). The sequence came from a human donor who had recovered from COVID-19. The CDR3 protein is CASLRDTKLGELFF. The CDR3 DNA sequence: TGTGCCAGCCTAAGGGACACCAAACTCGGGGAGCTGTTTTTT.